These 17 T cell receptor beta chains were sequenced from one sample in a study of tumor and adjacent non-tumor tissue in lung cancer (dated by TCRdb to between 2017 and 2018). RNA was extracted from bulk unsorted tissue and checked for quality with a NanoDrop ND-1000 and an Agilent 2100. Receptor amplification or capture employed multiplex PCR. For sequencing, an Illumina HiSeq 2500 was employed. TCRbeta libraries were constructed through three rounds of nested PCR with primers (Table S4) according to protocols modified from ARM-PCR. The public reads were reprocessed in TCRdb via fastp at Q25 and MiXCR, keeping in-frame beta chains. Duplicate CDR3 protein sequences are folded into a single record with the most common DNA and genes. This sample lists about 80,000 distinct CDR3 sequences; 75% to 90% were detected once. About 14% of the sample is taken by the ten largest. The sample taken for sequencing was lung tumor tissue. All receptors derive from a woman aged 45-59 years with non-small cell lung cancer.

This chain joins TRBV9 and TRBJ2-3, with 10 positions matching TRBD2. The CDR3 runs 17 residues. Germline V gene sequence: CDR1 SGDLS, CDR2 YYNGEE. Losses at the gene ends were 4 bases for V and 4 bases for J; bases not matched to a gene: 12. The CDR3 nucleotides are TGTGCCAGCAGCATAGTCCCAAGCGGGAGGGGCGCAGATACGCAGTATTTT. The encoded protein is CASSIVPSGRGADTQYF. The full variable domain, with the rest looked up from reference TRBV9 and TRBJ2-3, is DSGVTQTPKHLITATGQRVTLRCSPRSGDLSVYWYQQSLDQGLQFLIQYYNGEERAKGNILERFSAQQFPDLHSELNLSSLELGDSALYFCASSIVPSGRGADTQYFGPGTRLTVL.

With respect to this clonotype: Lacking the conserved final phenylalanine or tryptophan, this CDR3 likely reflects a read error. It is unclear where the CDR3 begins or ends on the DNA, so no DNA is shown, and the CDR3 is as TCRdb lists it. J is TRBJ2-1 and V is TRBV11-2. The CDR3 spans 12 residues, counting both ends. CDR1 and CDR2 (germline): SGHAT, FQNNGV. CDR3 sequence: CASSLGDNGQFL.

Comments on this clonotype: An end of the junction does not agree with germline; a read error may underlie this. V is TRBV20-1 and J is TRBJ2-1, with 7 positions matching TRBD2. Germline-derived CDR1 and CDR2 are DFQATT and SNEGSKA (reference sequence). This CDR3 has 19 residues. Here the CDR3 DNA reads TGCAGTGCTAGAGATAATGGCGGCGGCTTTAGCGGGTGGTGGGATGATCAGTTCTTC. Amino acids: CSARDNGGGFSGWWDDQFF.

In DNA, the CDR3 is TGCATCAGCAGCCAAGATCTTCCAGTCATGAACACTGAAGCTTTCTTT. Protein sequence: CISSQDLPVMNTEAFF. V is TRBV4-3 and J is TRBJ1-1; D is undetermined. The CDR3 covers 16 residues. Germline values: CDR1 LGHNA, CDR2 YSLEER.

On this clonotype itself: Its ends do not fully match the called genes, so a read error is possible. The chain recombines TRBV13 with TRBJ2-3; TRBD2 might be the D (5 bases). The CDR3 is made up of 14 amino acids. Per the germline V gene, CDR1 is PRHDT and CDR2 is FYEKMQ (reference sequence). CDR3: CASNFPGRTETQYF. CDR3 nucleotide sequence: TGTGCCAGCAACTTTCCGGGAAGAACAGAAACGCAGTATTTT.

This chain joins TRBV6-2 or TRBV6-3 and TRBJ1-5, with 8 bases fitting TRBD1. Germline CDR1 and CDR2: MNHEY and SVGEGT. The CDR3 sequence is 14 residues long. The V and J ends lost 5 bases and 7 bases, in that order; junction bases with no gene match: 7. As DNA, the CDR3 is TGTGCCAGCAGTAGCAGGACAGGGAGGCAGCCCCAGCATTTT. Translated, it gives CASSSRTGRQPQHF.

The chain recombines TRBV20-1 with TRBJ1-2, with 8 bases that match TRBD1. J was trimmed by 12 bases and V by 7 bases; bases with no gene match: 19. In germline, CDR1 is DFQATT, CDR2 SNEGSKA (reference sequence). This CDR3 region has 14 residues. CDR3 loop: CSVSPHGQGGGHTF. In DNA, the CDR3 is TGCAGTGTTAGCCCCCACGGACAGGGTGGAGGCCACACCTTC.

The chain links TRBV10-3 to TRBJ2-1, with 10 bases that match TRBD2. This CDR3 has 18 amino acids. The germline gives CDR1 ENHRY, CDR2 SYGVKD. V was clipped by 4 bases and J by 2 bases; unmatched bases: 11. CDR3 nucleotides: TGTGCCATCAGTGGGGCTAGCGGGAGCATCCGAGCCTACAATGAGCAGTTCTTC. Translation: CAISGASGSIRAYNEQFF.

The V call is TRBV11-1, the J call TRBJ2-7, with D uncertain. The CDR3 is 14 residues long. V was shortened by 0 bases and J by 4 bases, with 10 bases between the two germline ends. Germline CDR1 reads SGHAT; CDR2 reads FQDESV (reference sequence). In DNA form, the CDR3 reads TGTGCCAGCAGCTTAGCCCCGACTGAATACGAGCAGTACTTC. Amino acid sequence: CASSLAPTEYEQYF. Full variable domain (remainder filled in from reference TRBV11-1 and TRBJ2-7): EAEVAQSPRYKITEKSQAVAFWCDPISGHATLYWYRQILGQGPELLVQFQDESVVDDSQLPKDRFSAERLKGVDSTLKIQPAELGDSAMYLCASSLAPTEYEQYFGPGTRLTVT.

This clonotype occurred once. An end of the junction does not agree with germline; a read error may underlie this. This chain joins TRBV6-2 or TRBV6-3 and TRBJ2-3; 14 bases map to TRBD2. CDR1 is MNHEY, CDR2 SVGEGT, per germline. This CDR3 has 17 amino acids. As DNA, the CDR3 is TGTTCCAGCAGTTACTCGGGACTAGCGGGAGACACAGTTACGCAGTATTTT. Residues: CSSSYSGLAGDTVTQYF.

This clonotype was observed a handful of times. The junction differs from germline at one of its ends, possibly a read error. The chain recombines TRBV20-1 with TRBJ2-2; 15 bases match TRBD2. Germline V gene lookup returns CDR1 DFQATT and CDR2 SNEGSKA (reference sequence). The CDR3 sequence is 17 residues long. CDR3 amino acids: CSAAGLAGGPSTGEQSF. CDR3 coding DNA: TGCAGTGCGGCCGGACTAGCGGGAGGGCCCAGCACCGGGGAGCAGTCTTTT.

The DNA for the CDR3 is TGTGCCTGTAGAATCCGGACTAGCGGGTCGGGTGAGCAGTTCTTC. As protein: CACRIRTSGSGEQFF. The V gene is TRBV6-5, the J gene TRBJ2-1; TRBD2 aligns across 11 bases. Germline V gives CDR1 MNHEY, CDR2 SVGAGI. CDR3 length equals 15 residues. V was clipped by 11 bases and J by 9 bases; unmatched bases: 15.

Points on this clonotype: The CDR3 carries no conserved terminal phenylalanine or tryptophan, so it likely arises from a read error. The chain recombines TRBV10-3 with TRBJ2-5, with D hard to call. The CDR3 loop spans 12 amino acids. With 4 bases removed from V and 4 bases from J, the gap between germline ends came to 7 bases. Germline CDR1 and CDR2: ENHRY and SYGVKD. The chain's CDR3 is CAISGVVETQYY. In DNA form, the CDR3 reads TGTGCCATCAGTGGGGTTGTAGAGACCCAGTACTAC.

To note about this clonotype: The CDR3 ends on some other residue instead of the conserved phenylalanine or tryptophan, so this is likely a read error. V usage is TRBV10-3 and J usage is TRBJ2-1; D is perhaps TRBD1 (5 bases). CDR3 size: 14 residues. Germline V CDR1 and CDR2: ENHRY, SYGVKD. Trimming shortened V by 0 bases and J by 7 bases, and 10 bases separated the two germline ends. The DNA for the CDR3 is TGTGCCATCAGTGAGTCACAGGAACTGAATGAGCAGTTCTTG. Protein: CAISESQELNEQFL.

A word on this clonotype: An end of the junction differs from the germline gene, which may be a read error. The CDR3 coding sequence is TGTGCCAGCAGCCAAGTCTTTGACAGGGAAGAGAGCCAGTACTTC. Translating it yields CASSQVFDREESQYF. J is TRBJ2-5 and V is TRBV4-2, with TRBD1 matching 7 bases. Germline CDR1 and CDR2: LGHNA and YNFKEQ. The CDR3 totals 15 residues.

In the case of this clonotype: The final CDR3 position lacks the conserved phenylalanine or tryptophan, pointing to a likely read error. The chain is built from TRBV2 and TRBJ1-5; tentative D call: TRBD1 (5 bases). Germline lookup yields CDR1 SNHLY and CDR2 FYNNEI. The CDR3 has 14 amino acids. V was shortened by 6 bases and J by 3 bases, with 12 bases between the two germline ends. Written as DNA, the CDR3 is TGTGCCAGCAGAGAGACAGAGATCAATCAGCCCCAGCATCTT. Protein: CASRETEINQPQHL.

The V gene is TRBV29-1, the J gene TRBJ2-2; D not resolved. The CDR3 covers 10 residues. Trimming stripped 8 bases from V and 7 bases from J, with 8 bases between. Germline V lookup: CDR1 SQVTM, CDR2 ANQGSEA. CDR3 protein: CSILIGELFF. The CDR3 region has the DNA TGCAGCATACTTATCGGGGAGCTGTTTTTT.